This T cell receptor beta chain was obtained from a study of blood T cell repertoires in COVID-19. With 2 bases removed from V and 2 bases from J, the gap between germline ends came to 14 bases. The CDR3 has 15 residues. CDR1 is SGHKS, CDR2 YYEKEE, per germline (reference sequence). Sequenced by immunoSEQ multiplex PCR; TCRdb stores in-frame clones only, minus some. The sample yields 100,000 to 150,000 clones, approximately 90% seen once. The sample comprised peripheral blood. The TCR was taken from a man between 65 and 85 years old with active COVID-19. The chain carries TRBV5-5 and TRBJ2-7, with a tentative D call TRBD1 (5 bases). The DNA for the CDR3 is TGTGCCAGCAGCTTTAACGCATTGGGGCCCTACGAGCAGTACTTC. It is translated as CASSFNALGPYEQYF.